Sequencing of this T cell receptor beta chain was carried out in a study of T cell repertoires in cytomegalovirus infection. Study overall: The public TCR beta signatures pointed to both CMV infection and matching HLA type.

TCRdb re-called the reads through MiXCR, storing one row per CDR3 protein. The profile covers about 600,000 distinct CDR3 sequences, with more than 20% appearing a single time and approximately 8.2% taken by the ten largest. This clonotype was detected a few times. The antigen is undetermined. Study-level findings and limits: In two of eight donors, the top clonotype was HLA-C-restricted CMV-specific. Cumulative public TCR beta family frequency identified CMV carriers with the relevant HLA.

The CDR3 covers 11 residues. The V and J ends lost 4 bases and 5 bases respectively, with 3 bases between them. Germline V gives CDR1 LGHNT, CDR2 FRNRAP. The V and J genes are TRBV12-5 and TRBJ2-1; no clear D. Source material: CD8+ T cells from PBMCs. The source of this sequence is a human donor in good health (CMV status not recorded). Some clones in this sample may be carry-over from other donors' samples. The CDR3 nucleotides are TGTGCTAGTGGTTCAGACAATGAGCAGTTCTTC. This encodes CASGSDNEQFF.